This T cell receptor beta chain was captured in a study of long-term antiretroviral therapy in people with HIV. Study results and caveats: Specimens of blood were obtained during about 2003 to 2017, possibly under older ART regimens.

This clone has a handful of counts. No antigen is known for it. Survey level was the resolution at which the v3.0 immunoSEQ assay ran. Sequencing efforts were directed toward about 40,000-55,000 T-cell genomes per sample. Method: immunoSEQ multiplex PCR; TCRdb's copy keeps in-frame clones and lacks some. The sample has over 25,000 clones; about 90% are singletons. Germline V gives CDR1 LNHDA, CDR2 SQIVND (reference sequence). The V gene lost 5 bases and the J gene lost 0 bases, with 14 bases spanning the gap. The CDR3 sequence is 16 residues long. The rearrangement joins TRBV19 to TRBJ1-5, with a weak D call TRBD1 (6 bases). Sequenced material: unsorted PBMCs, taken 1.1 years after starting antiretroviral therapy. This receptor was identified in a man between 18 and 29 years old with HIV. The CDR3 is CASSPLGHYSNQPQHF. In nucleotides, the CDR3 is TGTGCCAGTAGTCCTTTGGGACACTATAGCAATCAGCCCCAGCATTTT.